This T cell receptor (beta chain) was obtained from a study of T cell responses to AZD1222 COVID-19 vaccine. Whole-study findings and limits: The breadth and depth of Spike-specific TCRs increased once two AZD1222 doses had been given. A mostly white British donor set with more females was recruited, and clonal diversity was possibly underestimated.

The protocol was immunoSEQ multiplex PCR, while the TCRdb copy is restricted to in-frame clones and leaves out a portion. The data hold fewer than 180,000 clones, with over 75% observed a single time. This clone showed up just a few times. No antigen is known for it. V was pared by 4 bases and J by 4 bases, with 14 bases between. Germline CDR1 is SSHAT and CDR2 is FNYEAQ (reference sequence). This CDR3 contains 15 residues. Sequencing used peripheral blood, obtained 28 days after the second AZD1222 dose. This sequence was found in an adult who received the AZD1222 COVID-19 vaccine. The chain is built from TRBV7-7 and TRBJ2-1, with a weak D call TRBD2 (5 bases). CDR3 sequence (DNA): TGTGCCAGCAGCTCCGGGCGGGCGGTTTACAATGAGCAGTTCTTC. Residues: CASSSGRAVYNEQFF.